What follows are 20 T cell receptor beta chains derived from one specimen sequenced in a study of blood T cell repertoires in COVID-19. Generated by immunoSEQ multiplex PCR, the TCRdb table keeps only in-frame clones and is missing some. Of approximately 350,000 clones in the sample, more than 70% are singletons; the top ten hold around 6.6%. The specimen was peripheral blood. The origin of the receptors is a woman in her seventies with COVID-19, enrolled during active disease.

The V gene is TRBV6-5, the J gene TRBJ1-4, with D unresolved. V lost 10 bases and J 0 bases, leaving 6 bases between the germline ends. CDR1 and CDR2 from the germline V gene are MNHEY and SVGAGI. The CDR3 covers 12 residues. This CDR3 is CAIYSTNEKLFF. Here the CDR3 DNA reads TGTGCCATTTACTCAACTAATGAAAAACTGTTTTTT.

The genes are TRBV7-8 and TRBJ1-4; tentative D call: TRBD1 (5 bases). Germline CDR1 SGHVS, CDR2 FQNEAQ. Trimming took off 5 bases at V and 7 bases at J, with 20 bases between the two ends. The CDR3 length is 16 residues. CDR3 DNA: TGTGCCAGCAGCCATGGAGCGCCGGGGGTCGGTGAAAAACTGTTTTTT. Translating gives CASSHGAPGVGEKLFF.

The chain carries TRBV5-1 and TRBJ1-3; 7 nucleotides match TRBD1. The CDR3 sequence is 15 residues long. V shed 2 bases and J 0 bases; nucleotides not matched to a gene: 2. Germline assignment: CDR1 SGHRS and CDR2 YFSETQ. CDR3 sequence reads: CASSLTGASGNTIYF. CDR3 sequence (DNA): TGCGCCAGCAGCTTAACAGGGGCCTCTGGAAACACCATATATTTT.

The V gene is TRBV6-5, the J gene TRBJ1-2; no firm D call. CDR1 and CDR2 from the germline V gene are MNHEY and SVGAGI. The CDR3 totals 15 residues. V lost 6 bases and J 5 bases, leaving 19 bases between the germline ends. CDR3 in amino acids: CASRPPEGQSYGYTF. The CDR3 DNA reads as TGTGCCAGCAGACCCCCGGAGGGTCAATCGTATGGCTACACCTTC.

V is TRBV28 and J is TRBJ2-3, with 7 bases fitting TRBD1. Germline-derived CDR1 and CDR2 are MDHEN and SYDVKM. The CDR3 sequence is 15 residues long. Losses at the gene ends were 6 bases for V and 2 bases for J; bases not matched to a gene: 8. CDR3 DNA: TGTGCCAGCAGGGATACCGGACAGGCCACAGATACGCAGTATTTT. It yields the protein CASRDTGQATDTQYF.

J is TRBJ1-2 and V is TRBV2, with 10 bases matching TRBD1. Germline assignment: CDR1 SNHLY and CDR2 FYNNEI. This CDR3 region has 13 residues. Trimming at V came to 1 base and at J to 11 bases, leaving 4 bases not matched to a gene. CDR3 in amino acids: CASSEVWDRGYTF. The DNA for the CDR3 is TGTGCCAGCAGTGAAGTCTGGGACAGGGGTTACACCTTC.

This sequence joins TRBV28 and TRBJ1-2; tentatively, D is TRBD1 (6 bases). CDR3 length: 13 amino acids. Germline CDR1 MDHEN, CDR2 SYDVKM. V was cut by 3 bases and J by 7 bases, with 12 bases left in between. The CDR3 loop reads CASSFWGPGGYTF. The CDR3 nucleotides are TGTGCCAGCAGTTTTTGGGGGCCAGGTGGCTACACCTTC.

J is TRBJ1-6 and V is TRBV28, with D maybe TRBD1 (5 bases). The CDR3 extends over 16 amino acids. Trimming took off 4 bases at V and 2 bases at J, with 12 bases between the two ends. Germline V gene lookup returns CDR1 MDHEN and CDR2 SYDVKM. As DNA, the CDR3 is TGTGCCAGCAGTTCCTACGGGGGAGCCTATAATTCACCCCTCCACTTT. Translating gives CASSSYGGAYNSPLHF. Filled out from reference TRBV28 and TRBJ1-6, the complete variable domain reads DVKVTQSSRYLVKRTGEKVFLECVQDMDHENMFWYRQDPGLGLRLIYFSYDVKMKEKGDIPEGYSVSREKKERFSLILESASTNQTSMYLCASSSYGGAYNSPLHFGNGTRLTVT.

V is TRBV25-1 and J is TRBJ1-4, with TRBD1 matching 7 bases. CDR3 size: 13 residues. V gave up 10 bases and J gave up 8 bases; unmatched junction bases: 10. Germline values: CDR1 MGHDK, CDR2 SYGVNS. This chain's CDR3 is CATRQGSGEKLFF. In DNA, the CDR3 is TGTGCCACCAGACAGGGATCGGGGGAAAAACTGTTTTTT.

Regarding this clone: This specimen includes other DNA sequences encoding the same CDR3. The V gene is TRBV18, the J gene TRBJ1-1, with D tentatively TRBD1 (5 bases). Germline V gene lookup returns CDR1 KGHSH and CDR2 LQKENI. The CDR3 has 14 residues. V lost 3 bases and J 1 base, leaving 9 bases between the germline ends. The DNA of the CDR3 is TGTGCCAGCTCACCCCAGGGCCAGAACACTGAAGCTTTCTTT. Translation: CASSPQGQNTEAFF.

The chain uses TRBV2 and TRBJ2-1, with no clear D. V was trimmed by 4 bases and J by 7 bases, leaving 14 bases between them. Looked up from germline, CDR1 is SNHLY and CDR2 is FYNNEI. The CDR3 consists of 14 residues. The CDR3 region has the DNA TGTGCCAGCAGTGGGGTAAACCGAGGTAATGAGCAGTTCTTC. This sequence encodes CASSGVNRGNEQFF.

V usage is TRBV11-3 and J usage is TRBJ2-1, with D possibly matching TRBD1 (6 bases). Germline V gene data show CDR1 as SGHNT and CDR2 as YENEEA. V was clipped by 4 bases and J by 6 bases, with 13 bases between them. The CDR3 is made up of 14 amino acids. In DNA, the CDR3 is TGTGCCAGCAGCTCAGGGGCAGCTTTCAATGAGCAGTTCTTC. Protein product: CASSSGAAFNEQFF.

The J gene is TRBJ2-3, the V gene TRBV27, with 7 bases fitting TRBD2. Germline CDR1 and CDR2: MNHEY and SMNVEV (reference sequence). The CDR3 has 17 residues. Trimming took 6 bases from V and 3 from J; bases not matched to a gene: 15. The CDR3 DNA follows: TGTGCCAGCAGCCTCCAAGGGGAGGGGCGTAGGACAGATACGCAGTATTTT. Residues: CASSLQGEGRRTDTQYF.

The rearrangement links TRBV18 to TRBJ1-1; D not resolved. Between the trimmed V and J ends, which lost 0 bases and 1 base, there was a span of 9 bases. The CDR3 extends over 15 amino acids. Germline V gene data show CDR1 as KGHSH and CDR2 as LQKENI. Here the CDR3 DNA reads TGTGCCAGCTCACCACCGATCTCGGGGAACACTGAAGCTTTCTTT. It translates to CASSPPISGNTEAFF.

The rearrangement joins TRBV12-5 to TRBJ1-5; possible D gene TRBD1, 6 bases. The CDR3 totals 17 residues. With 0 bases removed from V and 1 base from J, the gap between germline ends came to 13 bases. The V gene's germline CDR1 is LGHNT and CDR2 FRNRAP. CDR3 region: CASGLVQGGGSNQPQHF. DNA for the CDR3: TGTGCTAGTGGTTTGGTACAGGGAGGGGGAAGCAATCAGCCCCAGCATTTT.

The rearrangement links TRBV19 to TRBJ2-7; TRBD1 might be the D (5 bases). The CDR3 contains 13 residues. Between the trimmed V and J ends, which lost 1 base and 3 bases, there was a span of 7 bases. Germline-derived CDR1 and CDR2 are LNHDA and SQIVND (reference sequence). The chain's CDR3 is CASSIGRGYEQYF. Written as DNA, the CDR3 is TGTGCCAGTAGTATAGGAAGGGGCTACGAGCAGTACTTC.

The genes are TRBV6-5 and TRBJ2-5; 8 bases line up with TRBD1. Germline CDR1 MNHEY, CDR2 SVGAGI. The CDR3 has 16 residues. The ends lost 2 bases at V and 3 bases at J; junction bases unmatched: 8. The CDR3 loop is CASSYGQQGGKETQYF. The CDR3 bases are TGTGCCAGCAGTTACGGACAACAGGGGGGAAAAGAGACCCAGTACTTC.

This rearrangement joins TRBV6-5 to TRBJ1-2; a possible D gene is TRBD1 (5 bases). CDR3 length: 12 amino acids. V was shortened by 5 bases and J by 7 bases, with 11 bases between the two germline ends. Germline CDR1 and CDR2: MNHEY and SVGAGI. The CDR3 coding sequence is TGTGCCAGCAGTCCCCGGGGGGTTGGCTACACCTTC. This sequence encodes CASSPRGVGYTF.

This chain joins TRBV10-1 and TRBJ1-6, with D maybe TRBD1 (5 bases). This CDR3 is built from 14 residues. The V gene's germline CDR1 is WNHNN and CDR2 SYGVQD (reference sequence). Deletions cut 8 bases from V and 6 bases from J, with 14 bases between. CDR3 protein: CASPGGACNSPLHF. CDR3 coding DNA: TGCGCCAGCCCCGGAGGGGCCTGTAATTCACCCCTCCACTTT.

The chain is built from TRBV6-5 and TRBJ1-6; D gene uncertain. The CDR3 consists of 15 residues. Trimming took 0 bases from V and 5 from J, leaving 8 bases between them. Per germline, CDR1 MNHEY and CDR2 SVGAGI. Written as DNA, the CDR3 is TGTGCCAGCAGTTACTCGAAGCGGAATAATTCACCCCTCCACTTT. This gives the protein CASSYSKRNNSPLHF.